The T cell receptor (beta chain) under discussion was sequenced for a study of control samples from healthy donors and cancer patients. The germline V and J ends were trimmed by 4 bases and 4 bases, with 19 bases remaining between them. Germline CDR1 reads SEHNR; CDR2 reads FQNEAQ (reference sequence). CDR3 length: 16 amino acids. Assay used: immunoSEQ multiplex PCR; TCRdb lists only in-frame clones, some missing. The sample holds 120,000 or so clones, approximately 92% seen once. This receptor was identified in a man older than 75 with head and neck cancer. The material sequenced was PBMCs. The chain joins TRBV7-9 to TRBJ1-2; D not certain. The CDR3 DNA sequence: TGTGCCAGCAGCTCCTCACGGAGACTTCATCGCTATGGCTACACCTTC. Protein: CASSSSRRLHRYGYTF.